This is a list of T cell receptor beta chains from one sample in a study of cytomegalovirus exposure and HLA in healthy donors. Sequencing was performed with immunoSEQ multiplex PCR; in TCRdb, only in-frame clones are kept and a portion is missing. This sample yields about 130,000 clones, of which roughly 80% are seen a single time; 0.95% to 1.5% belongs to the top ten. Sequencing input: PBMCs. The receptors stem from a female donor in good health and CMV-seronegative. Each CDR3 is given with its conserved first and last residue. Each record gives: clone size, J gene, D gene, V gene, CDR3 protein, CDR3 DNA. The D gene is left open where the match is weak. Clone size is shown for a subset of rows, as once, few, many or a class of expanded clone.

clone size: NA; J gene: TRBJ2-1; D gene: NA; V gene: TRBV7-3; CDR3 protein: CSSSLTGRAGGNEQFF; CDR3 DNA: TGTTCCAGCAGCTTAACCGGCAGGGCTGGTGGTAATGAGCAGTTCTTC
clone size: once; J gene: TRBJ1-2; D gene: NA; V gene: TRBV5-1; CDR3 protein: CASSLESTDYGYTF; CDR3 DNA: TGCGCCAGCAGCTTGGAGTCGACAGACTATGGCTACACCTTC
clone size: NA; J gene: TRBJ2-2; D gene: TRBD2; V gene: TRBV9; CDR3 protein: CASSQRLAAGELFF; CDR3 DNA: TGTGCCAGCAGCCAACGACTAGCCGCCGGGGAGCTGTTTTTT
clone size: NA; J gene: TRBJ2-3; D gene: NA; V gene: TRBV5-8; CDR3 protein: CASSLLGGSTDTQYF; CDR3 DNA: TGTGCCAGCAGCTTGTTAGGCGGGAGCACAGATACGCAGTATTTT
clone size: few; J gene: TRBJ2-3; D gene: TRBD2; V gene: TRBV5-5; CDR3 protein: CASSTGLRTSTDTQYF; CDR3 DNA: TGTGCCAGCAGCACGGGACTACGTACTAGCACAGATACGCAGTATTTT
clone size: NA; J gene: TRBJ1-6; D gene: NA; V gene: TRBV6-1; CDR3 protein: CASSLLLGGSPLHF; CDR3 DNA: TGTGCCAGCAGTCTACTGCTCGGTGGTTCACCCCTCCACTTT
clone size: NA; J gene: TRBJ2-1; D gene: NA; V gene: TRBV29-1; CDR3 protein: CNPGGGYNEQFF; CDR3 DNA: TGCAACCCCGGAGGCGGATACAATGAGCAGTTCTTC
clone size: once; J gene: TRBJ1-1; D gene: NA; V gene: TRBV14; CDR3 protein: CASSQDLVQNEAFF; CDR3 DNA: TGTGCCAGCAGCCAAGATCTTGTACAAAATGAAGCTTTCTTT
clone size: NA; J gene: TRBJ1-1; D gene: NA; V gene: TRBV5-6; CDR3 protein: CASSLGGGVKAFF; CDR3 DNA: TGTGCCAGCAGCTTAGGCGGGGGCGTCAAAGCTTTCTTT
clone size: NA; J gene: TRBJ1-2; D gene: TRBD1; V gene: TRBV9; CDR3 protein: CASSAKGQGVYGYTF; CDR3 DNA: TGTGCCAGCAGCGCAAAGGGACAGGGCGTCTATGGCTACACCTTC
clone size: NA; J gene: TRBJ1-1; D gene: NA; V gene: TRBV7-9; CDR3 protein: CASSLSAGEAFF; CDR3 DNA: TGTGCCAGCAGCTTATCGGCAGGTGAAGCTTTCTTT
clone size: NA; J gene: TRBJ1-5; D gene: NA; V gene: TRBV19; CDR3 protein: CASSIWRGLNQPQHF; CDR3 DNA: TGTGCCAGTAGTATATGGAGGGGACTCAATCAGCCCCAGCATTTT
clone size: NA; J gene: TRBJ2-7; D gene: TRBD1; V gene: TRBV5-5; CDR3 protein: CASTRLGTGSIEQYF; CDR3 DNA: TGTGCCAGCACCCGCCTGGGGACAGGGTCCATCGAGCAGTACTTC
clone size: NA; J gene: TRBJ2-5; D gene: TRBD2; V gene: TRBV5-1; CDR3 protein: CASSSGGVPETQYF; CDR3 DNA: TGCGCCAGCAGCTCCGGGGGGGTCCCCGAGACCCAGTACTTC
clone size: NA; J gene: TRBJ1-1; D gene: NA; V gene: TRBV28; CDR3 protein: CASSLWRNTEAFF; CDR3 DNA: TGTGCCAGCAGTTTATGGAGAAACACTGAAGCTTTCTTT
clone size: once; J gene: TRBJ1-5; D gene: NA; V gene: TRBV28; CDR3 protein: CASSSRVTSNQPQHF; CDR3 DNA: TGTGCCAGCAGCTCCAGGGTAACTAGCAATCAGCCCCAGCATTTT
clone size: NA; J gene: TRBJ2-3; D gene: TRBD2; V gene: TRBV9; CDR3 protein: CASSVASSGGRSTQYF; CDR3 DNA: TGTGCCAGCAGCGTAGCATCTAGCGGGGGGCGGAGTACGCAGTATTTT
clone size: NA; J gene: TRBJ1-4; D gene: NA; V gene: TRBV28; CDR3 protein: CASTLGGVPNEKLFF; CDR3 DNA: TGTGCCAGCACCTTAGGAGGGGTGCCTAATGAAAAACTGTTTTTT